The next 6 T cell receptor beta chains were all read from a single sample in a study of Graves' ophthalmopathy and Graves' hyperthyroidism. Amplification from RNA transcripts yielded the TCR beta CDR3 regions. Second-round multiplex PCR came after a first-round RT-PCR that employed HTBI primers. TCRdb ran MiXCR on the multiplex PCR reads and lists one entry per CDR3 protein. The data contain a few hundred thousand distinct CDR3 sequences, over 15% of them singletons. Sequences were obtained from peripheral blood. These receptors all stem from a young woman with stable Graves' hyperthyroidism.

This clonotype was counted between two and nine times. The genes are TRBV7-9 and TRBJ2-7; maybe TRBD1 (6 bases). The CDR3 is made up of 13 amino acids. Trimming left V 5 bases short and J 7 bases short, with 15 bases between. Germline loops: CDR1 SEHNR, CDR2 FQNEAQ (reference sequence). The CDR3 sequence is CASSQQGSKEQYF. CDR3 coding DNA: TGTGCCAGCAGCCAACAGGGAAGTAAGGAGCAGTACTTC.

This clonotype was observed at least ten times. CDR3 nucleotide sequence: TGCAGTGCCAAGATTGACACCGGGGAGCTGTTTTTT. Its translation: CSAKIDTGELFF. The V and J genes are TRBV20-1 and TRBJ2-2, with unresolved D. Germline V gene lookup returns CDR1 DFQATT and CDR2 SNEGSKA (reference sequence). The CDR3 extends over 12 amino acids. V gave up 6 bases and J gave up 3 bases, with 8 bases separating them.

This clonotype was seen repeatedly, ten times or more. The chain employs TRBV6-1 and TRBJ2-5; D may be TRBD1 (6 bases). This CDR3 region has 16 residues. Looked up from germline, CDR1 is MNHNS and CDR2 is SASEGT. V was clipped by 7 bases and J by 5 bases, with 23 bases between them. The DNA of the CDR3 is TGTGCCAGCACCCCCACCCCCCAGGGGTGGGCGGAGACCCAGTACTTC. It encodes CASTPTPQGWAETQYF.

The CDR3 nucleotides are TGCGCCAGCAGCTCGACAGGGGTATATCGGAACGAGCAGTACTTC. The encoded protein is CASSSTGVYRNEQYF. The chain uses TRBV5-1 and TRBJ2-5; 8 bases fit TRBD1. The DNA end favors TRBJ2-7, so the J call may be wrong. CDR3 length: 15 amino acids. Per the germline V gene, CDR1 is SGHRS and CDR2 is YFSETQ.

This clonotype appeared a few times. A much larger clonotype is one base distant, so this may be a read error. The chain uses TRBV27 and TRBJ2-2; possible D gene TRBD2, 6 bases. CDR1 and CDR2 (germline): MNHEY, SMNVEV (reference sequence). The CDR3 sequence is 18 residues long. V was clipped by 6 bases and J by 4 bases, with 24 bases between them. CDR3 nucleotide sequence: TGTGCCAGCAGCCCTGTTGGAGGGAGGTCAAGGAGCACCGGGGAGCTGTTTTTT. It specifies CASSPVGGRSRSTGELFF.

The chain recombines TRBV4-2 with TRBJ2-7; tentatively, D is TRBD1 or TRBD2 (5 bases each). The CDR3 contains 14 residues. V was shortened by 0 bases and J by 1 base, with 7 bases between the two germline ends. CDR1 and CDR2 from the germline V gene are LGHNA and YNFKEQ. For the CDR3, the DNA is TGTGCCAGCAGCCAAGAGGGGGAATCCTACGAGCAGTACTTC. It specifies CASSQEGESYEQYF.